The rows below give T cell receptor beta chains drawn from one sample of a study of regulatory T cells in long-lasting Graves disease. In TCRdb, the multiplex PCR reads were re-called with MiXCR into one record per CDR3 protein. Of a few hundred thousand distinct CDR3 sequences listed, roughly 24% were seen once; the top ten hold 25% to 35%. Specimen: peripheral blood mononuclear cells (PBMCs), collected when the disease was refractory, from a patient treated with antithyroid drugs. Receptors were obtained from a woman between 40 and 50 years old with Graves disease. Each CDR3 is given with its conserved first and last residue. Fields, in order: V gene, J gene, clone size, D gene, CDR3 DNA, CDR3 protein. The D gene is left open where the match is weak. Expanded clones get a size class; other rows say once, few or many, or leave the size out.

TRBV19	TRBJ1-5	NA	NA	TGTGCCACACAAACGAATTCGAGGGGCAATCAGCCCCAGCATTTT	CATQTNSRGNQPQHF
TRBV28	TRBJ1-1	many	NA	TGTGCCAGCAGTCGGCTTGCAGACCAAACTGAAGCTTTCTTT	CASSRLADQTEAFF
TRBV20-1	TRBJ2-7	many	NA	TGCAGTGCTCATAAGACAGCAGACTACGAGCAGTACTTC	CSAHKTADYEQYF
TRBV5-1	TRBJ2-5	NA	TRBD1	TGCGCCAGCAGCGCCGGGACAGGGGGGCTTTGGGGGACCCAGTACTTC	CASSAGTGGLWGTQYF
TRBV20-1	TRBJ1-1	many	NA	TGCAGTGCTAGACCAAAGGGGAGGTTCACTGAAGCTTTCTTT	CSARPKGRFTEAFF
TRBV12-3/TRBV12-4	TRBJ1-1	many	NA	TGTGCCAGCAGTTTTAGAGAAGAGAACACTGAAGCTTTCTTT	CASSFREENTEAFF
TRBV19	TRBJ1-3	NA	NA	TGTGCCAGTACCTGGGGACCACTTGGAAACACCATATATTTT	CASTWGPLGNTIYF
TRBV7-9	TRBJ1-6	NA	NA	TGTGCCAGCAGCTACAGTGATTCACCCCTCCACTTT	CASSYSDSPLHF
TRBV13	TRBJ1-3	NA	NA	TGTGCCAGCAGCTTGGGGGGGAGGATCGGTGCTGGAAACACCATATATTTT	CASSLGGRIGAGNTIYF
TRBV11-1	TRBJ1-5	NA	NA	TGTGCCAGCCTCGGGGTAGGGTCCGAGCCCCAGCATTTT	CASLGVGSEPQHF
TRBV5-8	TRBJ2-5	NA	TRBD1	TGTGCCAGCAGCTACTACAGGGGGCAGGAGACCCAGTACTTC	CASSYYRGQETQYF
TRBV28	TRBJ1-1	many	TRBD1	TGTGCCAGCAGCTTAGACAGGGGGGCTTTCTTT	CASSLDRGAFF
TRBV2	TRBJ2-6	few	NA	TGTGCCAGCAGGGGATACGGGGCCAACGTCCTGACTTTC	CASRGYGANVLTF
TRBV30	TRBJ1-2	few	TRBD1	TGTGCCTGGAGCTCTCCGGGACAGGGAAACTATGGCTACACCTTC	CAWSSPGQGNYGYTF
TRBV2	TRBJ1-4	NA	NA	TGTGCCAGCAGTGTGGGCAACCGAGGACATGAAAAACTGTTTTTT	CASSVGNRGHEKLFF
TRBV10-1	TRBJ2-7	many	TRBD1	TGCGCCAGCAGGCAGCAAGCGGACAGGGAGTCCTACGAGCAGTACTTC	CASRQQADRESYEQYF
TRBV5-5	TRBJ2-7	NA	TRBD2	TGTGCCAGCAGCTTTTTCCCGACGAGCAAAGGGACTAGCTCCTACGAGCAGTACTTC	CASSFFPTSKGTSSYEQYF
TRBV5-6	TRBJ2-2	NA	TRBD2	TGTGCCAGCAGCCGATTGTTGTCGGGACTAGTGATTAACACCGGGGAGCTGTTTTTT	CASSRLLSGLVINTGELFF
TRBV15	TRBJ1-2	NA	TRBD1	TGTGCCACCAGCAGAGACCCAGAGACGGACAGGGGGGATTCCAACTATGGCTACACCTTC	CATSRDPETDRGDSNYGYTF
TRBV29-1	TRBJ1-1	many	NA	TGCAGCGTAGGGGGGGCGGGGAACACTGAAGCTTTCTTT	CSVGGAGNTEAFF
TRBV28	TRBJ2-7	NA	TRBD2	TGTGCCAGCAGCCAAGCCGCTAGCGGGAGAATGGAGCAGTACTTC	CASSQAASGRMEQYF
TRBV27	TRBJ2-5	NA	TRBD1	TGTGCCAGCAGTTTACTTCCGGGACAGGGAAGGGGGACCCAGTACTTC	CASSLLPGQGRGTQYF
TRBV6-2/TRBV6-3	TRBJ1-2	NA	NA	TGTGCCAGCAGTTACGGGGCAGGGGCTAACTATGGCTACACCTTC	CASSYGAGANYGYTF
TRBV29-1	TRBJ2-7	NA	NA	TGCAGCGTTTTATGGGACTCCTACGAGCAGTACTTC	CSVLWDSYEQYF
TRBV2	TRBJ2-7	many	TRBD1	TGTGCCAGAAAAGGGACAGGGAGGTACGAGCAGTACTTC	CARKGTGRYEQYF
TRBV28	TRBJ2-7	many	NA	TGTGCCAGCAGTTTTGTGGGCGGGACCACCTACGAGCAGTACTTC	CASSFVGGTTYEQYF
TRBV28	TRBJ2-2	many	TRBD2	TGTGCCAGCAGTCCCGGGGGGTTCACCGGGGAGCTGTTTTTT	CASSPGGFTGELFF
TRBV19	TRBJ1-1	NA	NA	TGTGCCAGTAGTGGGGCAGGGAAAATCATGAACACTGAAGCTTTCTTT	CASSGAGKIMNTEAFF
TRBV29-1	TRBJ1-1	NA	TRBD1	TGCAGCGTGGTAGACAGGGGAGACACTGAAGCTTTCTTT	CSVVDRGDTEAFF
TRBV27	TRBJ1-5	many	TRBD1	TGTGCCAGCAGCCGGGACAGGGGGAAAAATCAGCCCCAGCATTTT	CASSRDRGKNQPQHF
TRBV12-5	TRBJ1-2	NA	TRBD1	TGTGCTAGTGGAACTGGACAGGGGCGCAAGGGCTACACCTTC	CASGTGQGRKGYTF
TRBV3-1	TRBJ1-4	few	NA	TGTGCCAGCAGCCAAGAGGCCCCAAAAAAACTGTTTTTT	CASSQEAPKKLFF
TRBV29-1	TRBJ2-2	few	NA	TGCAGCGTTGGGGCAGGCTACACCGGGGAGCTGTTTTTT	CSVGAGYTGELFF